This T cell receptor beta chain was sequenced in a study of blood T cell repertoires in COVID-19. On the study more broadly: The samples span acute and convalescent COVID-19 from the United States, Italy and Spain. Nucleic acid was either cDNA or gDNA, and it came from T cells, B-cell-depleted T cells, or PBMCs.

Sequenced by immunoSEQ multiplex PCR; TCRdb stores in-frame clones only, minus some. The data show nearly 250,000 clones, around 85% seen once. The CDR3 spans 13 residues. Germline CDR1 is SQVTM and CDR2 is ANQGSEA. Trimming cost V 0 bases and J 5 bases, with 10 bases left between them. Enrollees, about 18 to 90 years old, lived in approximately 24 US areas. The TCR comes from a woman aged 50 to 60 with acute COVID-19. This sequence joins TRBV29-1 and TRBJ1-2; D possibly corresponds to TRBD1 (5 bases). Sequencing used PBMCs or T cells enriched from blood (not recorded which). The CDR3 reads CSVEEGQGYGYTF. The CDR3 DNA reads as TGCAGCGTTGAAGAAGGACAAGGGTATGGCTACACCTTC.